Given below is one TCR beta chain in context. The data belong to a study of blood T cell repertoires in COVID-19. Whole-study context: COVID-19 samples collected from the United States, Italy and Spain covered acute and convalescent phases.

Donors were grouped by their self-reported clinical history. Before being deemed recovered, Cohort 3 donors had two negative PCRs, clearance, or symptom resolution. Authors' methods: Quantification of nucleated cells was approximated via reference gene primer amplification. Libraries were prepared by immunoSEQ multiplex PCR; TCRdb keeps only in-frame clonotypes and omits some of them. V, J and clone size are taken as reported in that table, and D and trimming were inferred from the DNA itself. The table lists more than 150,000 clones, 82% of them singletons, with 12% in the top ten. Germline V lookup: CDR1 MNHEY, CDR2 SMNVEV (reference sequence). V was pared by 5 bases and J by 9 bases, with 10 bases of the junction left unmatched. CDR3 length equals 14 residues.

The rearrangement uses TRBV27 and TRBJ1-5, with 7 bases identical to TRBD1. Sequenced: PBMCs or T cells enriched from blood (not recorded which). This TCR was sampled from a man between 35 and 55 years old who had recovered from COVID-19. The DNA of the CDR3 is TGTGCCAGCAGTCATACAGGGGAGGTACGGCCCCAGCATTTT. This sequence encodes CASSHTGEVRPQHF.